The source of this T cell receptor (beta chain) is a study of beta chain features in type 1 diabetes. In the study overall: Age, gender and cell yields were alike across patients and healthy donors. General study results and limits: No resolution was reached here on whether HLA type influences TCRB rearrangement. Within each of all four CD4+ subsets, Type 1 diabetes patients had TCRB CDR3s that were moderately but significantly shorter.

Germline V gene lookup returns CDR1 LNHDA and CDR2 SQIVND (reference sequence). Trimming stripped 1 base from V and 2 bases from J, with 9 bases between. This CDR3 comprises 15 residues. Via CD45RO/CCR7/CD25/CD127/CD95/CD27, cells of the CD4+ naive, central memory, regulatory and stem cell-like memory subsets were sorted. The authors reverse transcribed all of the isolated RNA, so sequencing captured expressed TCRB transcripts. Clones were read by immunoSEQ multiplex PCR, and TCRdb kept only the in-frame ones, dropping some. The table includes under 450,000 clones, approximately 15% detected once. Turning to this clone: The antigen is unknown.

The receptor was derived from a man aged 25 to 40 in good health. Specimen: naive CD4+ T cells from blood. The genes are TRBV19 and TRBJ2-1, with D possibly matching TRBD1 (5 bases). The CDR3 protein is CASSIAGAPYNEQFF. The CDR3 coding sequence is TGTGCCAGTAGTATAGCTGGGGCCCCCTACAATGAGCAGTTCTTC.